This TCR beta chain is from a study of regulatory T cells in long-lasting Graves disease. Whole-study results and caveats: Persistent Graves' disease cases displayed lower TCR diversity than newly diagnosed ones. The analysis examined peripheral blood only and excluded thyroid tissue.

CDR3-region Arm-PCR and iRepertoire HTBI primers produced the TCR beta libraries. In TCRdb, the multiplex PCR reads were re-called with MiXCR into one record per CDR3 protein. The sample gives roughly 400,000 distinct CDR3 sequences, 21% of which show up once; roughly an eighth is in the top ten. The time point was: persistent/refractory GD, antithyroid drugs over 5 years with positive TRAb. PBMCs were the source of the RNA used for TCR sequencing. Germline CDR1 is ENHRY and CDR2 is SYGVKD. The CDR3 sequence is 18 residues long. J lost 5 bases, V lost 7 bases, and 17 bases had no gene match. Remarks on this clonotype: Its specificity is unknown.

The sequence was obtained from a female donor with Graves disease. The sequencing used peripheral blood mononuclear cells (PBMCs), collected when the disease was refractory, from a patient treated with antithyroid drugs. V is TRBV10-3 and J is TRBJ1-2, with 12 bases aligning to TRBD1. CDR3 bases: TGTGCCATCAACACCGGGACAGGGGGCTCCTCACCATTGTATGGCTACACCTTC. It codes for CAINTGTGGSSPLYGYTF.